Shown below are 2 T cell receptor beta chains from a single sample sequenced in a study of blood T cell repertoires in COVID-19. Generated by immunoSEQ multiplex PCR, the TCRdb table keeps only in-frame clones and is missing some. The profile covers under 250,000 clones, with roughly 91% appearing a single time and around 4% taken by the ten largest. Sequenced: PBMCs or T cells enriched from blood (not recorded which). The receptors were gathered from a woman aged 30 to 39 with acute COVID-19.

V is TRBV19 and J is TRBJ2-1; a weak D match, TRBD1 (5 bases). Trimming took off 3 bases at V and 5 bases at J, with 8 bases between the two ends. This CDR3 spans 13 amino acids. CDR1 is LNHDA, CDR2 SQIVND, per germline (reference sequence). The DNA of the CDR3 is TGTGCCAGTAGTATTGGGGCAGACAATGAGCAGTTCTTC. It translates to CASSIGADNEQFF.

The chain uses TRBV29-1 and TRBJ2-1, with 7 bases aligning to TRBD2. The CDR3 runs to 14 residues. In germline, CDR1 is SQVTM, CDR2 ANQGSEA. V was clipped by 4 bases and J by 9 bases; unmatched bases: 12. The CDR3, as DNA: TGCAGCGTTGCAGCCAGCGGGGTTGGAACTGAGCAGTTCTTC. Protein sequence: CSVAASGVGTEQFF.